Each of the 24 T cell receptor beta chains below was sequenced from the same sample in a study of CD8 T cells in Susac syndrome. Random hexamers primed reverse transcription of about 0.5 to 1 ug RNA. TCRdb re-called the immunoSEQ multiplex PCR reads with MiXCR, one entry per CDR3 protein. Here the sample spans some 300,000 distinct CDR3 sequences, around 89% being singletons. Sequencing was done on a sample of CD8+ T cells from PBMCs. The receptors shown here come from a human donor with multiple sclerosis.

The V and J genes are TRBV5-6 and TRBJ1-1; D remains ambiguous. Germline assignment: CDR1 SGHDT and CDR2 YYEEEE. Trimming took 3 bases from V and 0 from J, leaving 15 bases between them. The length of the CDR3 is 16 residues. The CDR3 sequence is CASSYRALGMNTEAFF. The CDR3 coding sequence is TGTGCCAGCAGCTACCGAGCTCTAGGAATGAACACTGAAGCTTTCTTT.

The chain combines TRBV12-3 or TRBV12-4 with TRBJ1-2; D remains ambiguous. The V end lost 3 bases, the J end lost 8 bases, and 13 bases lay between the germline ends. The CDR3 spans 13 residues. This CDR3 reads CASSLRSPYGYTF. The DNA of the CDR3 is TGTGCCAGCAGTTTGAGGAGCCCCTACGGCTACACCTTC.

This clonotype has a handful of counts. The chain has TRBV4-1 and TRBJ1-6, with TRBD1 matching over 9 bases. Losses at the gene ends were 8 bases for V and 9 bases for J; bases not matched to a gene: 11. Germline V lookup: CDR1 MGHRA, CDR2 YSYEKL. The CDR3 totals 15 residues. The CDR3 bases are TGCGCCAGCGCGTCCCGGACAGGGGCAGGTTCACCCCTCCACTTT. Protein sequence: CASASRTGAGSPLHF.

CDR3 sequence (DNA): TGCAGCGTTGAAGGACGGAGTTTGAACACTGAAGCTTTCTTT. It translates to CSVEGRSLNTEAFF. The chain recombines TRBV29-1 with TRBJ1-1, with unresolved D. V was pared by 1 base and J by 0 bases, with 9 bases between. This CDR3 comprises 14 residues. CDR1 is SQVTM and CDR2 is ANQGSEA in the germline V gene.

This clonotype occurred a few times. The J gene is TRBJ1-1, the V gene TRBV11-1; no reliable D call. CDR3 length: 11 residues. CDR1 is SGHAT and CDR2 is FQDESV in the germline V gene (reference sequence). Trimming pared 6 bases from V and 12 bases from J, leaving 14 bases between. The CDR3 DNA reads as TGTGCCAGCAGAGGCCCGAAGGAACCTTTCTTT. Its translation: CASRGPKEPFF.

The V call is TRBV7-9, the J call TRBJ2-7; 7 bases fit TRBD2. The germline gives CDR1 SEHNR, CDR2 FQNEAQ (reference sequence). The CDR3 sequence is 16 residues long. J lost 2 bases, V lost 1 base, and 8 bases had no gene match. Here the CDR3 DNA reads TGTGCCAGCAGCTTAGGGCGGGGGACTGAAGCCTACGAGCAGTACTTC. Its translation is CASSLGRGTEAYEQYF.

The CDR3 protein is CASSLERGGRDTQYF. Here the CDR3 DNA reads TGTGCCAGCAGCTTAGAGCGGGGGGGCCGAGATACGCAGTATTTT. This rearrangement joins TRBV7-8 to TRBJ2-3, with 10 bases aligning to TRBD2. The V gene's germline CDR1 is SGHVS and CDR2 FQNEAQ. V was clipped by 1 base and J by 5 bases; unmatched bases: 3. The CDR3 runs 15 residues.

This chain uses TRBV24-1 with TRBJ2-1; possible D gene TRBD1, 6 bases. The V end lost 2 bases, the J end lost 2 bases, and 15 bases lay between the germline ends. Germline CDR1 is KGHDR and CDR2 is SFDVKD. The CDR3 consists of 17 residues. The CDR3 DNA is TGTGCCACCAGTGATTCCCAGGACAGCCTAACCTACAATGAGCAGTTCTTC. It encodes CATSDSQDSLTYNEQFF.

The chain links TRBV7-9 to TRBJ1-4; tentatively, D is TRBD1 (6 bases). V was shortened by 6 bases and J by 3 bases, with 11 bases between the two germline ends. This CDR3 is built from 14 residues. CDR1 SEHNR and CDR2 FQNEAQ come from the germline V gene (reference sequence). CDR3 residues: CASSRPGANEKLFF. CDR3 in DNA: TGTGCCAGCAGTCGGCCAGGGGCTAATGAAAAACTGTTTTTT.

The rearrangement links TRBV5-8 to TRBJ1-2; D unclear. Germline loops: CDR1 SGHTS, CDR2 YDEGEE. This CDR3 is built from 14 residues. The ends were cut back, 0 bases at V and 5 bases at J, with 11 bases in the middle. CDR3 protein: CASSLEVWWYGYTF. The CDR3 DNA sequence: TGTGCCAGCAGCTTGGAGGTGTGGTGGTATGGCTACACCTTC. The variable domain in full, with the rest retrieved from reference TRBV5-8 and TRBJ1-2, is EAGVTQSPTHLIKTRGQQATLRCSPISGHTSVYWYQQALGLGLQFLLWYDEGEERNRGNFPPRFSGRQFPNYSSELNVNALELEDSALYLCASSLEVWWYGYTFGSGTRLTVV.

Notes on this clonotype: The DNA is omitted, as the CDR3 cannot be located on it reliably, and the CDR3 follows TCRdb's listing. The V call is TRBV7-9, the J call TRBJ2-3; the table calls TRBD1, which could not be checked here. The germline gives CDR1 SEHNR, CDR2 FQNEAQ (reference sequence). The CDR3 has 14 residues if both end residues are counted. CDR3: CASILVPSADTQYF.

As DNA, the CDR3 is TGTGCCAGCCTACCCTCGGGGGTCGCTGAGCAGTTCTTC. This gives the protein CASLPSGVAEQFF. The chain is built from TRBV12-3 or TRBV12-4 and TRBJ2-1, with TRBD2 as a possible D gene (6 bases). V was shortened by 8 bases and J by 9 bases, with 17 bases between the two germline ends. The CDR3 covers 13 residues.

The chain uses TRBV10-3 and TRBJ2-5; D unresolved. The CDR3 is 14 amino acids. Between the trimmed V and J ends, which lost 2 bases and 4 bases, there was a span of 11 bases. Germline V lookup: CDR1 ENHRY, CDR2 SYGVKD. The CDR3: CAISESRVGETQYF. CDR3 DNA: TGTGCCATCAGTGAGAGCCGGGTCGGAGAGACCCAGTACTTC.

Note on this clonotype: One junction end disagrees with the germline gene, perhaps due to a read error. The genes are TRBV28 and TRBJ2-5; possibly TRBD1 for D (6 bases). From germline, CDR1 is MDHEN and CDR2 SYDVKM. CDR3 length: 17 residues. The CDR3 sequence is CASRTSLLEGVQGTQYF. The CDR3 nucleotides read TGTGCCAGCAGGACGTCCTTATTAGAGGGGGTCCAAGGGACCCAGTACTTC.

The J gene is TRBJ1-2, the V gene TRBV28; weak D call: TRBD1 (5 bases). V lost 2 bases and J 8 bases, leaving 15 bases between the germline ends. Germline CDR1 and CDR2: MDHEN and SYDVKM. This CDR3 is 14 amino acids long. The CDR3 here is CASSLAGTERGYTF. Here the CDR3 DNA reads TGTGCCAGCAGTTTAGCGGGGACGGAACGGGGCTACACCTTC.

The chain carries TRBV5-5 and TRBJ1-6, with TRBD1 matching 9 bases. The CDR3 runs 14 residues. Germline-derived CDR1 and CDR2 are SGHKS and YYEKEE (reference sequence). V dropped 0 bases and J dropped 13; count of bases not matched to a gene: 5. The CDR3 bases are TGTGCCAGCAGCTTGGGACAGGGGGGAGATCCCCTCCACTTT. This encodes CASSLGQGGDPLHF.

CDR3 bases: TGTGCCAGCAGCGAAGGGGGTGAGCAGTTCTTC. Its protein product is CASSEGGEQFF. This chain links TRBV9 with TRBJ2-1; D perhaps matches TRBD1 (6 bases). The germline V and J ends were trimmed by 3 bases and 9 bases, with 7 bases remaining between them. The germline CDR1 and CDR2 sequences are SGDLS and YYNGEE. The CDR3 has 11 amino acids.

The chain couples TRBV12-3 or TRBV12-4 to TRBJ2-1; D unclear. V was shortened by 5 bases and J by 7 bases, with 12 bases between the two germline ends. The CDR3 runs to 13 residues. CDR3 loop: CASSPLYRNEQFF. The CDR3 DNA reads TGTGCCAGCAGTCCCCTCTATCGGAATGAGCAGTTCTTC.

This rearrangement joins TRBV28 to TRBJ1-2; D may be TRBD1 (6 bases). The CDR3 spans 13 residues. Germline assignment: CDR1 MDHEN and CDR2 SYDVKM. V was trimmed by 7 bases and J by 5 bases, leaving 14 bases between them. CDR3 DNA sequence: TGTGCCAGCACCTTGGGGGGGGCATATGGCTACACCTTC. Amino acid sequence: CASTLGGAYGYTF.

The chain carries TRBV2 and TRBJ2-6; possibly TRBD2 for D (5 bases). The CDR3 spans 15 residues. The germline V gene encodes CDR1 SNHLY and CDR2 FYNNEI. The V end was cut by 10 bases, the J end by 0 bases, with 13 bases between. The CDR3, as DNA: TGTGCCATACGCGCGGGTAGCTCTGGGGCCAACGTCCTGACTTTC. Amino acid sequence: CAIRAGSSGANVLTF.

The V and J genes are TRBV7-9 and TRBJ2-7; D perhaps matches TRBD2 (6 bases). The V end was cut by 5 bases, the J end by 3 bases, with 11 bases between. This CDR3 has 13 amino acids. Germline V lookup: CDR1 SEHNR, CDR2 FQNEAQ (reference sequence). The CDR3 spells CASSSGGIYEQYF. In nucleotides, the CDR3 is TGTGCCAGCAGCAGTGGCGGGATCTACGAGCAGTACTTC.

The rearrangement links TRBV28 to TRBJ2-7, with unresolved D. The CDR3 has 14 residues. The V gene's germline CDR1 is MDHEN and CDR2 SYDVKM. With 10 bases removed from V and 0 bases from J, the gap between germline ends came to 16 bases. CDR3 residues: CATGRGPGSYEQYF. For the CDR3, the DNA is TGTGCCACCGGGCGAGGCCCAGGCTCCTACGAGCAGTACTTC. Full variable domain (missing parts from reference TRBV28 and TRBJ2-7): DVKVTQSSRYLVKRTGEKVFLECVQDMDHENMFWYRQDPGLGLRLIYFSYDVKMKEKGDIPEGYSVSREKKERFSLILESASTNQTSMYLCATGRGPGSYEQYFGPGTRLTVT.

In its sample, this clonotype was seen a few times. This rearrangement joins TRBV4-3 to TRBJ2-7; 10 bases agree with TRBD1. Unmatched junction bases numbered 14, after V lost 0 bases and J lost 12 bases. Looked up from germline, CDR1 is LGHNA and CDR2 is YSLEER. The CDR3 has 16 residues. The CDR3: CASSQETETGGSLRYF. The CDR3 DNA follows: TGCGCCAGCAGCCAAGAAACTGAGACAGGGGGCTCTCTACGGTACTTC.

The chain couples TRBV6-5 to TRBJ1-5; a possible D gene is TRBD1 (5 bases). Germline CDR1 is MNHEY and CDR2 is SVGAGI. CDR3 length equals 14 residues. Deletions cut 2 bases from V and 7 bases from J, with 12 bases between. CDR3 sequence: CASSYAPGGQPQHF. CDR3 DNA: TGTGCCAGCAGTTACGCCCCGGGGGGGCAGCCCCAGCATTTT.